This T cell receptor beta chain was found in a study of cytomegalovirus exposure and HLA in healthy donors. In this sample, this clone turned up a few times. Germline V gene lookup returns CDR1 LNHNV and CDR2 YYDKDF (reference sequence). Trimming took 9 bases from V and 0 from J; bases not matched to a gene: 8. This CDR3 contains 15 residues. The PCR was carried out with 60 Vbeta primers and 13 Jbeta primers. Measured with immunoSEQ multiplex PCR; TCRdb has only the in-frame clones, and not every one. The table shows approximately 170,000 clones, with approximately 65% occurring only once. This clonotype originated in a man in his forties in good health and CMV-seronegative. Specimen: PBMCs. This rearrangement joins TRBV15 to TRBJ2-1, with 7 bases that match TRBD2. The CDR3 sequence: CATASGVNSYNEQFF. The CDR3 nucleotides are TGTGCCACTGCGAGCGGGGTTAACTCCTACAATGAGCAGTTCTTC.